In this sample, the clone carrying this T cell receptor beta chain turned up many times. Its antigen is undetermined. The entry originates in a study of T cell repertoires in cytomegalovirus infection. TCRdb used MiXCR to reprocess the reads, holding one entry per CDR3 protein. This sample carries 200,000 to 300,000 distinct CDR3 sequences, roughly 13% of them seen once, and the ten largest clones take roughly 8.7%. From germline, CDR1 is MNHEY and CDR2 SVGEGT. V was pared by 6 bases and J by 2 bases, with 4 bases of the junction left unmatched. The CDR3 contains 13 residues. Findings of the study overall: In two of eight donors, the top clonotype was HLA-C-restricted CMV-specific.

The sequenced sample was PBMCs. This chain joins TRBV6-2 or TRBV6-3 and TRBJ2-7; 7 nucleotides align to TRBD1. This clonotype was sampled from a human donor in good health (CMV status not recorded). Some clones in this sample may be carry-over from other donors' samples. As DNA, the CDR3 is TGTGCCAGCAGAACGACAGGGACCTACGAGCAGTACTTC. This translates into CASRTTGTYEQYF.